These 14 T cell receptor beta chains were sequenced from one sample in a study of CD8+ T cells in alopecia areata. RNA extraction and reverse transcription yielded cDNA as sequencing template. The data were produced by immunoSEQ multiplex PCR, yet TCRdb's version contains in-frame clones alone and is incomplete. The table has approximately 82,000 clones, roughly 47% seen once. Specimen: NKG2D-high CD8+ T cells sorted from blood. These receptors were collected from a human donor with alopecia areata.

This clone was picked up a small number of times. The chain links TRBV29-1 to TRBJ2-5; possible D gene TRBD2, 5 bases. The J call may be wrong; the DNA end is better matched by TRBJ2-7. The CDR3 spans 15 residues. Per germline, CDR1 SQVTM and CDR2 ANQGSEA. The CDR3 bases are TGCAGCGTTGAAGCTCGGAGCGGAGCCTCCTACGAGCAGTACTTC. Its protein product is CSVEARSGASYEQYF.

The chain couples TRBV7-9 to TRBJ2-7; perhaps TRBD1 as D (5 bases). Trimming stripped 3 bases from V and 3 bases from J, with 6 bases between. CDR1 is SEHNR and CDR2 is FQNEAQ in the germline V gene (reference sequence). The CDR3 contains 12 residues. The CDR3 region has the DNA TGTGCCAGCAGCTTCGACAGCTACGAGCAGTACTTC. This encodes CASSFDSYEQYF.

This clone appeared a few times. V and J are TRBV11-2 and TRBJ2-3; D may be TRBD2 (6 bases). The V end was cut by 1 base, the J end by 1 base, with 12 bases between. This CDR3 is built from 16 residues. The germline CDR1 and CDR2 sequences are SGHAT and FQNNGV. In DNA form, the CDR3 reads TGTGCCAGCAGCTTAGTGGGCGGGGCAGGCACAGATACGCAGTATTTT. This sequence encodes CASSLVGGAGTDTQYF.

This rearrangement joins TRBV2 to TRBJ2-7; possibly TRBD2 for D (5 bases). Germline CDR1 SNHLY, CDR2 FYNNEI. Deletions cut 4 bases from V and 0 bases from J, with 10 bases between. This CDR3 has 14 amino acids. CDR3 residues: CASSGETNSYEQYF. DNA for the CDR3: TGTGCCAGCAGTGGTGAGACTAACTCCTACGAGCAGTACTTC.

The chain has TRBV30 and TRBJ1-1; 7 bases agree with TRBD1. The germline V gene encodes CDR1 GTSNPN and CDR2 SVGIG (reference sequence). The V segment lost 5 bases and the J segment 4 bases; nucleotides outside the gene matches: 4. The CDR3 is made up of 12 amino acids. The CDR3 DNA is TGTGCCTGGTATCAGGGGGGCACTGAAGCTTTCTTT. Its protein product is CAWYQGGTEAFF.

This rearrangement joins TRBV5-1 to TRBJ2-2; D is unresolved. The CDR3 consists of 16 residues. The germline V and J ends were trimmed by 4 bases and 0 bases, with 13 bases remaining between them. Germline assignment: CDR1 SGHRS and CDR2 YFSETQ. The CDR3 spells CASSRQKNTNTGELFF. The CDR3, as DNA: TGCGCCAGCAGCCGTCAGAAAAATACGAACACCGGGGAGCTGTTTTTT.

This clone was counted between two and nine times. This chain connects TRBV21-1 to TRBJ2-7; no DNA check was done on the table's D call, TRBD1. TRBV21-1 is given as a pseudogene. This CDR3 region has 14 residues. DNA for the CDR3: TGTGCCAGCAGCAAAGTGGGCCGTATCTACGAGCAGTACTTC. It specifies CASSKVGRIYEQYF.

Concerning this clone itself: This sample includes further DNA sequences coding for the same CDR3. The chain couples TRBV29-1 to TRBJ2-1; D is uncertain. Trimming removed 3 bases from V and 9 bases from J, with 3 bases in between. The CDR3 has 9 amino acids. CDR1 and CDR2 from the germline V gene are SQVTM and ANQGSEA. The CDR3 DNA reads as TGCAGCGTTGAGGCTGAGCAGTTCTTC. Translation: CSVEAEQFF.

This clone was counted only a few times. This chain connects TRBV6-5 to TRBJ1-4; no reliable D call. The germline V gene has CDR1 MNHEY and CDR2 SVGAGI. V was shortened by 5 bases and J by 0 bases, with 10 bases between the two germline ends. The CDR3 loop spans 15 amino acids. The CDR3: CASSSRSATNEKLFF. CDR3 nucleotides: TGTGCCAGCAGTAGCAGATCTGCAACTAATGAAAAACTGTTTTTT.

V and J are TRBV5-1 and TRBJ2-1; D call uncertain. The CDR3 is 15 residues long. Trimming cost V 2 bases and J 4 bases, with 13 bases left between them. In germline, CDR1 is SGHRS, CDR2 YFSETQ. The CDR3 loop is CASSFEAPSYNEQFF. The CDR3 DNA reads as TGCGCCAGCAGCTTTGAGGCACCTAGTTACAATGAGCAGTTCTTC.

V and J are TRBV27 and TRBJ2-1; 10 nucleotides line up with TRBD2. The J segment lost 3 bases and the V segment lost 5 bases, leaving 4 bases of the junction unmatched. This CDR3 region has 15 residues. In germline, CDR1 is MNHEY, CDR2 SMNVEV (reference sequence). CDR3 loop: CASSPGLADYNEQFF. For the CDR3, the DNA is TGTGCCAGCAGTCCCGGACTAGCGGACTACAATGAGCAGTTCTTC.

This clone was seen a few times. Other DNA sequences in the sample encode the same CDR3. The chain is built from TRBV29-1 and TRBJ2-7; 8 bases agree with TRBD2. Germline CDR1 and CDR2: SQVTM and ANQGSEA. CDR3 length: 14 residues. The V and J ends lost 6 bases and 0 bases, in that order; junction bases with no gene match: 7. CDR3 sequence reads: CSVETSGDSYEQYF. The CDR3 DNA sequence: TGCAGCGTCGAAACTAGCGGTGACTCCTACGAGCAGTACTTC.

CDR3 residues: CASSVGAGGPGFF. The CDR3 nucleotides read TGTGCCAGCAGCGTAGGAGCGGGGGGGCCGGGCTTCTTC. The genes are TRBV9 and TRBJ2-1; 10 bases fit TRBD2. This CDR3 comprises 13 residues. Germline-derived CDR1 and CDR2 are SGDLS and YYNGEE. With 0 bases clipped from V and 16 bases from J, the junction kept 7 bases outside the gene matches.

The rearrangement uses TRBV2 and TRBJ1-1; unclear D gene. The CDR3 runs to 16 residues. CDR1 and CDR2 (germline): SNHLY, FYNNEI. The V and J ends lost 2 bases and 0 bases respectively, with 13 bases between them. In DNA, the CDR3 is TGTGCCAGCAGTGAAACGGGGATACCCCTGAACACTGAAGCTTTCTTT. Protein: CASSETGIPLNTEAFF.